This T cell receptor (beta chain) derives from a study of monozygotic twins with cystic fibrosis. In germline, CDR1 is SQVTM, CDR2 ANQGSEA. The V segment lost 8 bases and the J segment 9 bases; nucleotides outside the gene matches: 12. This CDR3 is 15 amino acids long. Profiling relied on immunoSEQ multiplex PCR, and the TCRdb table lists in-frame clones only, not all of them. The table records tens of thousands of clones, 95% to 98% of them present only once. The specimen sequenced was blood. This receptor was obtained from a girl aged 2-10 years with cystic fibrosis. This chain uses TRBV29-1 with TRBJ2-1, with 14 bases identical to TRBD2. This CDR3 is CSLGVGTSGSGEQFF. DNA for the CDR3: TGCAGCTTGGGGGTGGGGACTAGCGGGAGTGGTGAGCAGTTCTTC.